The text below deals with one TCR beta chain. Its antigen is not known. The source of the sample is a study of chemoradiotherapy in HPV16-positive cancers. Study-wide findings and caveats: Only two HPV16-positive patients supplied the functional HPV-specificity definition.

Sequenced by immunoSEQ multiplex PCR; TCRdb stores in-frame clones only, minus some. The sample includes some 5,000 clones, roughly 77% of them seen just once. The TCR originated in a human donor with HPV-associated anogenital cancer. The sample in question was tumor tissue, obtained from a patient who underwent chemoradiotherapy.

The CDR3 DNA is TGTGCCAGCAGCTTAGATACAGGTCGGACTGGGGGCTACACCTTC. It translates to CASSLDTGRTGGYTF. The rearrangement uses TRBV7-2 and TRBJ1-2; D may be TRBD1 (5 bases). CDR3 size: 15 residues. In germline, CDR1 is SGHTA, CDR2 FQGNSA. Between the trimmed V and J ends, which lost 1 base and 8 bases, there was a span of 17 bases.